The source of this TCR beta chain is a study of T cells in Graves' hyperthyroidism and ophthalmopathy. Regions amplified from RNA transcripts were the TCR beta CDR3 regions. The primer set for the first-round RT-PCR of the TCR CDR3 was HTBI. TCRdb analysed the multiplex PCR reads with MiXCR anew, one entry per CDR3 protein. The repertoire holds approximately 610,000 distinct CDR3 sequences, with approximately 15% as singletons. This clonotype was seen repeatedly, ten times or more. The sequenced material came from blood. The sequence was collected from a woman aged 40 to 50 with Graves' ophthalmopathy.

The CDR3 sequence: CASSYHQQSNYGYTF. The CDR3 nucleotides are TGTGCCAGCAGTTACCATCAGCAATCTAACTATGGCTACACCTTC. The V and J genes are TRBV6-5 and TRBJ1-2, with unresolved D. This CDR3 has 15 residues. CDR1 and CDR2 (germline): MNHEY, SVGAGI. Trimming took 2 bases from V and 0 from J, leaving 10 bases between them.